This T cell receptor (beta chain) was sequenced in a study of cytomegalovirus exposure and HLA in healthy donors. The CDR3 spans 17 residues. The ends lost 3 bases at V and 3 bases at J; junction bases unmatched: 5. Germline V gene sequence: CDR1 MGHDK, CDR2 SYGVNS. With 60 Vbeta and 13 Jbeta primers, the PCR was carried out. Sequencing was performed with immunoSEQ multiplex PCR; in TCRdb, only in-frame clones are kept and a portion is missing. Here the sample spans about 140,000 clones, 76% being singletons. This sequence joins TRBV25-1 and TRBJ2-3; 14 bases align to TRBD2. This TCR was sampled from a female donor in good health and CMV-seropositive. Sequenced input: PBMCs. CDR3 bases: TGTGCCAGCAGTGACGCCGGGACTAGCGGGAGAACAGATACGCAGTATTTT. This translates into CASSDAGTSGRTDTQYF.